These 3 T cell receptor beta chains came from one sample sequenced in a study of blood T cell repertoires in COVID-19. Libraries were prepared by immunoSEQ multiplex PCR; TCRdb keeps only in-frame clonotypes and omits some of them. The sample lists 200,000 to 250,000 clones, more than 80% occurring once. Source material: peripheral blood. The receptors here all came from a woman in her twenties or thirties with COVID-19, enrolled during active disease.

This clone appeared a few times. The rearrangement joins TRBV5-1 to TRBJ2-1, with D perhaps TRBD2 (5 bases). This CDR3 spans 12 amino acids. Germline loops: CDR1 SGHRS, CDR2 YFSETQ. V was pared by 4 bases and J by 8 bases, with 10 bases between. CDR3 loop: CASSRGDHEQFF. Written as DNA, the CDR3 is TGCGCCAGCAGCCGGGGTGACCATGAGCAGTTCTTC.

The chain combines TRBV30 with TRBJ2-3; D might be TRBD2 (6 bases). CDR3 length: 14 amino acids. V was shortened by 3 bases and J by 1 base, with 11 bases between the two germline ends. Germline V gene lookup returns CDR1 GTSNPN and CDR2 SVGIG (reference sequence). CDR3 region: CAWRVGGGTDTQYF. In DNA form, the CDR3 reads TGTGCCTGGAGGGTCGGGGGAGGCACAGATACGCAGTATTTT.

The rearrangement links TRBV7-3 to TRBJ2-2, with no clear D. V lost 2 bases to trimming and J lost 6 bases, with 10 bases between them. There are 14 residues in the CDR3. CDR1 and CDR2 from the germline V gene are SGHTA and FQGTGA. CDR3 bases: TGTGCCAGCAGCTTAGACTCCCCCGCCGGGGAGCTGTTTTTT. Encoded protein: CASSLDSPAGELFF. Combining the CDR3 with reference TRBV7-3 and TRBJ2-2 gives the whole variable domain GAGVSQTPSNKVTEKGKYVELRCDPISGHTALYWYRQSLGQGPEFLIYFQGTGAADDSGLPNDRFFAVRPEGSVSTLKIQRTERGDSAVYLCASSLDSPAGELFFGEGSRLTVL.